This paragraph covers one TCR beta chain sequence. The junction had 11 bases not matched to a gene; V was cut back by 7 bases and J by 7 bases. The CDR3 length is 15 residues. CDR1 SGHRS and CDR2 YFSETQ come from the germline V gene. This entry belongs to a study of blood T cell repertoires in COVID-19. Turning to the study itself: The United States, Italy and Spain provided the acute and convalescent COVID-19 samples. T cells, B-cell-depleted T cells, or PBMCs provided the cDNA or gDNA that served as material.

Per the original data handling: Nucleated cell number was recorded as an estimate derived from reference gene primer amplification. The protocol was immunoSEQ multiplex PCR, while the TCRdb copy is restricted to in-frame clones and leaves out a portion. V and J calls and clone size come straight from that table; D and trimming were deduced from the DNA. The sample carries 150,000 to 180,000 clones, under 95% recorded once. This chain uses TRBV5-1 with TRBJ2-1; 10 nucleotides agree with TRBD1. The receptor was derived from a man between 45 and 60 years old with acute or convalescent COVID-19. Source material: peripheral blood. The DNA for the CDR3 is TGCGCCAGCTTTGGACCGGACAGGGGGGGTAATGAGCAGTTCTTC. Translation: CASFGPDRGGNEQFF.